Below, 30 T cell receptor beta chains from the same sample are listed, as sequenced in a study of blood T cell repertoires in COVID-19. Sequencing was performed with immunoSEQ multiplex PCR; in TCRdb, only in-frame clones are kept and a portion is missing. The sample holds over 150,000 clones, more than 90% seen once. Material for sequencing was peripheral blood. The receptors originated from a man between 50 and 59 years old with acute or convalescent COVID-19.

The chain links TRBV7-8 to TRBJ1-5; D possibly corresponds to TRBD1 (6 bases). CDR3 length equals 14 residues. V shed 5 bases and J shed 3 bases, with 11 bases lying between them. The germline V gene encodes CDR1 SGHVS and CDR2 FQNEAQ. The DNA of the CDR3 is TGTGCCAGCAGCCTCGGACAGTACAATCAGCCCCAGCATTTT. Its protein product is CASSLGQYNQPQHF.

The rearrangement uses TRBV27 and TRBJ2-1, with 9 positions matching TRBD1. Per germline, CDR1 MNHEY and CDR2 SMNVEV (reference sequence). V was pared by 3 bases and J by 5 bases, with 8 bases of the junction left unmatched. This CDR3 has 16 amino acids. CDR3 amino acids: CASSLFGQGRHNEQFF. Here the CDR3 DNA reads TGTGCCAGCAGTTTGTTCGGACAGGGGAGGCACAATGAGCAGTTCTTC.

This chain joins TRBV11-1 and TRBJ2-2; a possible D gene is TRBD2 (5 bases). Germline CDR1 and CDR2: SGHAT and FQDESV (reference sequence). The CDR3 runs 12 residues. V lost 8 bases and J lost 9, with 13 bases in between. CDR3 loop: CASANEGRELFF. In nucleotides, the CDR3 is TGTGCCAGCGCCAATGAGGGCCGGGAGCTGTTTTTT.

This chain connects TRBV3-1 (or the pseudogene TRBV3-2) to TRBJ1-6, with D possibly being TRBD1 (5 bases). This CDR3 spans 19 amino acids. Germline CDR1 reads LGHDT; CDR2 reads YNNKEL (reference sequence). Trimming took 4 bases from V and 4 from J, leaving 23 bases between them. As DNA, the CDR3 is TGTGCCAGCAGCCTCCCGTCCAGGGAAGGGTTGGGGTATAATTCACCCCTCCACTTT. Translated: CASSLPSREGLGYNSPLHF.

J is TRBJ1-1 and V is TRBV6-5, with 7 bases aligning to TRBD1. The V gene's germline CDR1 is MNHEY and CDR2 SVGAGI. Unmatched junction bases numbered 6, after V lost 5 bases and J lost 0 bases. This CDR3 comprises 15 residues. CDR3 in amino acids: CASSRDSNLNTEAFF. CDR3 nucleotides: TGTGCCAGCAGTAGGGACAGCAACTTGAACACTGAAGCTTTCTTT.

This chain connects TRBV6-4 to TRBJ1-6, with a possible D match to TRBD1 (6 bases). The CDR3 consists of 14 residues. Trimming shortened V by 0 bases and J by 8 bases, and 8 bases separated the two germline ends. CDR1 is MRHNA, CDR2 SNTAGT, per germline. DNA of the CDR3: TGTGCCAGCAGTGACTCGGCAGGGGATTCACCCCTCCACTTT. This gives the protein CASSDSAGDSPLHF.

CDR3 nucleotides: TGTGCCAGCAGTTACTCCGACAGGGTGGGAACTGAAGCTTTCTTT. Protein product: CASSYSDRVGTEAFF. V is TRBV6-5 and J is TRBJ1-1; 7 positions agree with TRBD1. In germline, CDR1 is MNHEY, CDR2 SVGAGI. The CDR3 totals 15 residues. The V and J ends lost 0 bases and 5 bases, in that order; junction bases with no gene match: 6.

The rearrangement uses TRBV10-3 and TRBJ2-5, with 13 bases lining up with TRBD2. V lost 10 bases and J lost 2; bases outside the gene matches: 4. There are 14 residues in the CDR3. Germline CDR1 and CDR2: ENHRY and SYGVKD. DNA for the CDR3: TGTGCCACCGCACTAGCGGGAGGGCAAGAGACCCAGTACTTC. Its translation is CATALAGGQETQYF.

The chain employs TRBV30 and TRBJ2-7; TRBD1 aligns across 8 bases. V shed 4 bases, J shed 4 bases, and the junction held 9 bases outside the gene matches. The CDR3 covers 14 residues. Germline-derived CDR1 and CDR2 are GTSNPN and SVGIG (reference sequence). CDR3 sequence: CAWTGGSSNYEQYF. The CDR3 DNA sequence: TGTGCCTGGACAGGGGGCTCGAGTAATTACGAGCAGTACTTC. Supplemented by reference TRBV30 and TRBJ2-7, the full variable domain reads SQTIHQWPATLVQPVGSPLSLECTVEGTSNPNLYWYRQAAGRGLQLLFYSVGIGQISSEVPQNLSASRPQDRQFILSSKKLLLSDSGFYLCAWTGGSSNYEQYFGPGTRLTVT.

This clone came up once. At one end, the junction sequence differs from germline, possibly due to a read error. The chain employs TRBV20-1 and TRBJ1-2, with 7 positions matching TRBD1. Germline CDR1 is DFQATT and CDR2 is SNEGSKA (reference sequence). This CDR3 spans 11 amino acids. The CDR3 here is CSATPGQRLSF. In DNA form, the CDR3 reads TGCAGTGCTACCCCGGGACAGCGGCTTTCCTTC.

The CDR3 loop is CASLWGRLAFF. The CDR3 DNA reads as TGTGCCAGTCTTTGGGGGCGCCTAGCTTTCTTT. The V call is TRBV28, the J call TRBJ1-1; D is perhaps TRBD1 (6 bases). The V and J ends lost 9 bases and 10 bases respectively, with 15 bases between them. Germline values: CDR1 MDHEN, CDR2 SYDVKM. This CDR3 has 11 amino acids.

This chain links TRBV6-6 with TRBJ2-2, with TRBD2 as a possible D gene (5 bases). Germline-derived CDR1 and CDR2 are MNHNY and SVGAGI (reference sequence). The CDR3 extends over 13 amino acids. The V end lost 0 bases, the J end lost 8 bases, and 7 bases lay between the germline ends. CDR3 in amino acids: CASSYSPGGELFF. The CDR3 DNA is TGTGCCAGCAGTTACTCCCCGGGGGGGGAGCTGTTTTTT.

The V gene is TRBV18, the J gene TRBJ2-7; TRBD2 matches at 10 bases. J was trimmed by 2 bases and V by 3 bases; bases with no gene match: 1. CDR3 length equals 14 residues. Germline V gene data show CDR1 as KGHSH and CDR2 as LQKENI. The CDR3 sequence: CASSPGLATYEQYF. The CDR3 bases are TGTGCCAGCTCACCGGGACTAGCGACCTACGAGCAGTACTTC.

This chain joins TRBV5-1 and TRBJ2-7; D is uncertain. Germline CDR1 is SGHRS and CDR2 is YFSETQ. Trimming shortened V by 4 bases and J by 1 base, and 12 bases separated the two germline ends. The CDR3 consists of 14 residues. In DNA, the CDR3 is TGCGCCAGCAGCACTTCCGGAGATTCCTACGAGCAGTACTTC. This gives the protein CASSTSGDSYEQYF.

The CDR3 DNA reads as TGCGCCAGCAGCTTGGCACTAGCGGGAGAGGGGCAAGAGACCCAGTACTTC. The encoded protein is CASSLALAGEGQETQYF. The chain carries TRBV5-1 and TRBJ2-5; 11 positions match TRBD2. Germline-derived CDR1 and CDR2 are SGHRS and YFSETQ. This CDR3 is 17 amino acids long. V lost 0 bases and J lost 2; bases outside the gene matches: 6.

The chain is built from TRBV6-1 and TRBJ1-1; D may be TRBD1 (5 bases). Germline CDR1 reads MNHNS; CDR2 reads SASEGT. V was trimmed by 6 bases and J by 3 bases, leaving 14 bases between them. The length of the CDR3 is 14 residues. CDR3 protein: CASRPPWGDTEAFF. CDR3 in DNA: TGTGCCAGCAGGCCCCCCTGGGGGGACACTGAAGCTTTCTTT.

This chain connects TRBV6-5 to TRBJ2-3; 9 bases map to TRBD1. Germline assignment: CDR1 MNHEY and CDR2 SVGAGI. V lost 6 bases and J lost 6; bases outside the gene matches: 1. This CDR3 contains 12 residues. CDR3 DNA: TGTGCCAGCAGGGGACAGGGCGATACGCAGTATTTT. Translation: CASRGQGDTQYF.

Notes on this clone: At the DNA level, this CDR3 is encoded by other sequences in the same sample as well. The genes are TRBV3-1 (or the pseudogene TRBV3-2) and TRBJ2-7; TRBD1 agrees at 8 bases. CDR1 LGHDT and CDR2 YNNKEL come from the germline V gene (reference sequence). The CDR3 runs 14 residues. Trimming removed 4 bases from V and 1 base from J; junction bases left unmatched: 3. The CDR3 DNA reads as TGTGCCAGCAGCCCCGGACAGGGTTCCTACGAGCAGTACTTC. This codes for CASSPGQGSYEQYF.

The chain recombines TRBV9 with TRBJ1-2; 9 bases are a match to TRBD1. The CDR3 is 15 amino acids. With 0 bases clipped from V and 2 bases from J, the junction kept 2 bases outside the gene matches. Germline CDR1 and CDR2: SGDLS and YYNGEE. The CDR3 sequence is CASSVGQGENYGYTF. CDR3 in DNA: TGTGCCAGCAGCGTAGGACAGGGGGAGAACTATGGCTACACCTTC.

This rearrangement joins TRBV3-1 (or the pseudogene TRBV3-2) to TRBJ1-5; 7 nucleotides agree with TRBD1. The CDR3 sequence is 18 residues long. J lost 4 bases, V lost 2 bases, and 14 bases had no gene match. Per germline, CDR1 LGHDT and CDR2 YNNKEL (reference sequence). CDR3 DNA: TGTGCCAGCAGCCAAAAAACCCCCGGGACAGCCCCGAATCAGCCCCAGCATTTT. Translation: CASSQKTPGTAPNQPQHF.

The J gene is TRBJ1-5, the V gene TRBV6-1; no definite D call. CDR3 length: 15 residues. From germline, CDR1 is MNHNS and CDR2 SASEGT. V shed 0 bases and J shed 0 bases, with 6 bases lying between them. The CDR3 DNA reads as TGTGCCAGCAGTGAAGCGGCCATTAGCAATCAGCCCCAGCATTTT. It translates to CASSEAAISNQPQHF.

This chain joins TRBV27 and TRBJ2-1, with TRBD2 identical over 13 bases. The V gene end was trimmed by 3 bases and the J gene end by 8 bases; junction bases not matched to a gene: 7. Germline V gene sequence: CDR1 MNHEY, CDR2 SMNVEV (reference sequence). The CDR3 has 16 residues. The CDR3 loop is CASSFLLAGGPHEQFF. The DNA of the CDR3 is TGTGCCAGCAGTTTCCTACTAGCGGGAGGGCCCCATGAGCAGTTCTTC.

The chain links TRBV28 to TRBJ2-1; D is undetermined. In germline, CDR1 is MDHEN, CDR2 SYDVKM. Trimming pared 3 bases from V and 10 bases from J, leaving 7 bases between. The CDR3 is 11 residues long. The CDR3 nucleotides read TGTGCCAGCAGTTTTGCCAGGGAGCAGTTCTTC. Its protein product is CASSFAREQFF.

The chain recombines TRBV7-9 with TRBJ1-1; no clear D. The germline V gene encodes CDR1 SEHNR and CDR2 FQNEAQ (reference sequence). V gave up 5 bases and J gave up 10 bases, with 14 bases separating them. The CDR3 is 12 amino acids. The CDR3 DNA reads TGTGCCAGCAGCGGCGGGAGCACGCGAGCTTTCTTT. Protein sequence: CASSGGSTRAFF.

The CDR3: CASSPWTGAGANVLTF. In DNA, the CDR3 is TGTGCCAGCAGCCCATGGACAGGGGCCGGGGCCAACGTCCTGACTTTC. V and J are TRBV9 and TRBJ2-6; TRBD1 aligns across 9 bases. Losses at the gene ends were 4 bases for V and 4 bases for J; bases not matched to a gene: 6. The CDR3 is 16 amino acids. Looked up from germline, CDR1 is SGDLS and CDR2 is YYNGEE.

This chain joins TRBV27 and TRBJ1-2; D is perhaps TRBD1 (5 bases). Germline V gives CDR1 MNHEY, CDR2 SMNVEV (reference sequence). V was clipped by 0 bases and J by 5 bases, with 10 bases between them. The CDR3 contains 14 residues. This CDR3 reads CASSLSRVGYGYTF. The CDR3 DNA reads as TGTGCCAGCAGTTTATCCAGGGTGGGGTATGGCTACACCTTC.

The chain couples TRBV6-5 to TRBJ1-2, with D possibly being TRBD1 (5 bases). Germline assignment: CDR1 MNHEY and CDR2 SVGAGI. The V end was cut by 6 bases, the J end by 8 bases, with 13 bases between. This CDR3 is built from 12 residues. The CDR3 here is CASSLDRWGYTF. CDR3 DNA sequence: TGTGCCAGCAGCCTCGACAGATGGGGCTACACCTTC.

The chain joins TRBV28 to TRBJ1-5; D gene ambiguous. Germline CDR1 reads MDHEN; CDR2 reads SYDVKM. The CDR3 length is 11 residues. V was trimmed by 3 bases and J by 6 bases, leaving 3 bases between them. The CDR3 spells CASSFGQPQHF. The CDR3 DNA sequence: TGTGCCAGCAGTTTCGGTCAGCCCCAGCATTTT.

The chain has TRBV28 and TRBJ1-3, with 9 bases matching TRBD1. The CDR3 consists of 20 residues. J was trimmed by 0 bases and V by 3 bases; bases with no gene match: 15. Germline CDR1 is MDHEN and CDR2 is SYDVKM. The CDR3, as DNA: TGTGCCAGCAGTTTCCGGGGACAGGGCGTTCTTTTTTCCTCTGGAAACACCATATATTTT. Translating gives CASSFRGQGVLFSSGNTIYF.

Only one count was recorded for this clone. CDR3 in amino acids: CASSLGRVNTEAFF. In nucleotides, the CDR3 is TGTGCCAGCAGCTTGGGCAGGGTTAACACTGAAGCTTTCTTT. The V call is TRBV5-6, the J call TRBJ1-1; perhaps TRBD1 as D (5 bases). The germline CDR1 and CDR2 sequences are SGHDT and YYEEEE. The CDR3 loop spans 14 amino acids. V was trimmed by 0 bases and J by 2 bases, leaving 8 bases between them.